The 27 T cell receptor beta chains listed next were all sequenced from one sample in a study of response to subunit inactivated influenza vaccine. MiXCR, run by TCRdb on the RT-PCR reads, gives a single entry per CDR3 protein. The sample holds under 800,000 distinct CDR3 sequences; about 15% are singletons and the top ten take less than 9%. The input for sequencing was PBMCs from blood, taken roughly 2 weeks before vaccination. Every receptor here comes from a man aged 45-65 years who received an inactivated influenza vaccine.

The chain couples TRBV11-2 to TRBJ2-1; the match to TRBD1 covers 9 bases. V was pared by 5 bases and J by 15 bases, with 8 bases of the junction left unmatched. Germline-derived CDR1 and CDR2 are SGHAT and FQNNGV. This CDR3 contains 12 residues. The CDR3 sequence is CASSPRDRVRFF. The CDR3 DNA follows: TGTGCCAGCAGCCCCCGGGACAGGGTGAGGTTCTTC. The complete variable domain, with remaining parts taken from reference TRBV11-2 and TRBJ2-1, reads EAGVAQSPRYKIIEKRQSVAFWCNPISGHATLYWYQQILGQGPKLLIQFQNNGVVDDSQLPKDRFSAERLKGVDSTLKIQPAKLEDSAVYLCASSPRDRVRFFGPGTRLTVL.

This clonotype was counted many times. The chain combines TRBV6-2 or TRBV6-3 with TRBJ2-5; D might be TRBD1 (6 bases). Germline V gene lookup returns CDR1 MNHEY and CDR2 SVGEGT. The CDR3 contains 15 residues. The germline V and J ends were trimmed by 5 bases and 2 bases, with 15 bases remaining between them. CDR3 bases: TGTGCCAGCAGTCATGGGACATTTAAGCAAGAGACCCAGTACTTC. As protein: CASSHGTFKQETQYF.

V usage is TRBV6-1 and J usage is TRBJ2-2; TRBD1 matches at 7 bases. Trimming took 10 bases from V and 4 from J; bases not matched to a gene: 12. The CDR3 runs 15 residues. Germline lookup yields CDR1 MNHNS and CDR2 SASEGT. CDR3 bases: TGTGCCATACACCGGGACAGAGGATCCACCGGGGAGCTGTTTTTT. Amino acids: CAIHRDRGSTGELFF.

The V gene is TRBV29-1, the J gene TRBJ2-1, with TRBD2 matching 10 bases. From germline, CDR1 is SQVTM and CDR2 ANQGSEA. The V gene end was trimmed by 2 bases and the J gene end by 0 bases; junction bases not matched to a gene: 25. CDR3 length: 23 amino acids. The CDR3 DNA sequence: TGCAGCGTTGAAAATGGAAGGGGCCTGTGGACTAGCGGAATCAAAAGCTCCTACAATGAGCAGTTCTTC. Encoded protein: CSVENGRGLWTSGIKSSYNEQFF.

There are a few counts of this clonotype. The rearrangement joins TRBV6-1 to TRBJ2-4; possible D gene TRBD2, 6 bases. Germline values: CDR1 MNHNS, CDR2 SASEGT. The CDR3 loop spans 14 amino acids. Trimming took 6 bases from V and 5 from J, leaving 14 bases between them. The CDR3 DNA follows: TGTGCCAGCAGCCCCGACGGGAGTGAAAACATTCAGTACTTC. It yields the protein CASSPDGSENIQYF.

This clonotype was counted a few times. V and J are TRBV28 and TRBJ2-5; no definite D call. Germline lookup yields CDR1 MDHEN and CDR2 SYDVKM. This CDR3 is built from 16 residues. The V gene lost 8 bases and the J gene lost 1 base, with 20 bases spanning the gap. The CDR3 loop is CASSNLGSEFQETQYF. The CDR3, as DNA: TGTGCCAGCTCCAACCTGGGCAGTGAGTTCCAAGAGACCCAGTACTTC.

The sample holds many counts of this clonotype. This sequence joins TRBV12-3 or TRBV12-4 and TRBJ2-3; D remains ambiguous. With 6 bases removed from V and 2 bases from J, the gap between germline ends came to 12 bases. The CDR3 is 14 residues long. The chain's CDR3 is CASSLGQFTDTQYF. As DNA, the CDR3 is TGTGCCAGCAGCCTAGGGCAGTTCACAGATACGCAGTATTTT.

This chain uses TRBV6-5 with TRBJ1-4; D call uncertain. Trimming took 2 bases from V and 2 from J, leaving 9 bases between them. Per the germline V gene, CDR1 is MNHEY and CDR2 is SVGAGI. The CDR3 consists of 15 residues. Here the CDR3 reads CASSYSSGTNEKLFF. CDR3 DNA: TGTGCCAGCAGTTACAGTTCGGGCACTAATGAAAAACTGTTTTTT.

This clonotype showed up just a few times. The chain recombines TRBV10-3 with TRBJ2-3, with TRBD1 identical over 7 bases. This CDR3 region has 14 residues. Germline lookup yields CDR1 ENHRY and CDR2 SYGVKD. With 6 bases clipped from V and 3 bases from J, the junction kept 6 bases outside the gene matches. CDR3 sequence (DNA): TGTGCCATCAGACCGGGACAGCCGACAGATACGCAGTATTTT. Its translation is CAIRPGQPTDTQYF.

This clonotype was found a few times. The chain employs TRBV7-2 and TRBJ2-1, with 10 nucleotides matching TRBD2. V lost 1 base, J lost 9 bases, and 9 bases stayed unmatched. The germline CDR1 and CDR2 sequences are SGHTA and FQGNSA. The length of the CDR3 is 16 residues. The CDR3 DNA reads TGTGCCAGCAGCTTAGGGACTAGCGGATTCAACAGTGAGCAGTTCTTC. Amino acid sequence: CASSLGTSGFNSEQFF.

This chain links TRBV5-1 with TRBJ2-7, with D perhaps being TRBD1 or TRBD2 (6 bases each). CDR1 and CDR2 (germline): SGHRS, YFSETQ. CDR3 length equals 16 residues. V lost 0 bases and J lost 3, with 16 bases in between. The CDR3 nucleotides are TGCGCCAGCAGCTTGGCCGCCGGGGGCGCTTACTACGAGCAGTACTTC. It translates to CASSLAAGGAYYEQYF.

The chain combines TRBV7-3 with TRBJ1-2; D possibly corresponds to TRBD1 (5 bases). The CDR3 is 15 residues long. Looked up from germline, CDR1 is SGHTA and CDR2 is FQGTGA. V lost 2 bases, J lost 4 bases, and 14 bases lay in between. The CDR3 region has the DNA TGTGCCAGCAGCTTATCAGGGACCACCCCCTATGGCTACACCTTC. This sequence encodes CASSLSGTTPYGYTF.

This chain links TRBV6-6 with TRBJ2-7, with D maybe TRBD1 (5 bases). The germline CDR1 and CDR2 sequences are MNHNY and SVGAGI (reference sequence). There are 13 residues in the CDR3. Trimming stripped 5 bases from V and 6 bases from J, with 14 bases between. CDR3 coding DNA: TGTGCCAGCAGTCAAGACAGTTTATCCGAGCAGTACTTC. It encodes CASSQDSLSEQYF.

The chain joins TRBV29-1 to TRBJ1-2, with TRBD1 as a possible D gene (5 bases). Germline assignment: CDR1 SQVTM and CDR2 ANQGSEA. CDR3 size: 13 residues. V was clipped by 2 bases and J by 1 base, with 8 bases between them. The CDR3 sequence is CSVETDSNYGYTF. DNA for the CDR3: TGCAGCGTTGAAACTGACAGTAACTATGGCTACACCTTC. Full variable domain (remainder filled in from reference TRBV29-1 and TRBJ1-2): SAVISQKPSRDICQRGTSLTIQCQVDSQVTMMFWYRQQPGQSLTLIATANQGSEATYESGFVIDKFPISRPNLTFSTLTVSNMSPEDSSIYLCSVETDSNYGYTFGSGTRLTVV.

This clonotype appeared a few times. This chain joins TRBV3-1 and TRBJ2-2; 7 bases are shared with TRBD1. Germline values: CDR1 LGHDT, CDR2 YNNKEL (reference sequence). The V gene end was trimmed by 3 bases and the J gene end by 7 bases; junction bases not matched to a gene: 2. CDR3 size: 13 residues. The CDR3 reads CASSQTGLGELFF. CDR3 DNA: TGTGCCAGCAGCCAGACAGGGCTCGGGGAGCTGTTTTTT.

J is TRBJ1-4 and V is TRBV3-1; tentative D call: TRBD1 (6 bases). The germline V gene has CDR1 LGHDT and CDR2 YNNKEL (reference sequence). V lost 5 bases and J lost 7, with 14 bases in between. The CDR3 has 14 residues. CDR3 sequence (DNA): TGTGCCAGCAGCGAGAGGGGGGGGAGTGAAAAACTGTTTTTT. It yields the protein CASSERGGSEKLFF.

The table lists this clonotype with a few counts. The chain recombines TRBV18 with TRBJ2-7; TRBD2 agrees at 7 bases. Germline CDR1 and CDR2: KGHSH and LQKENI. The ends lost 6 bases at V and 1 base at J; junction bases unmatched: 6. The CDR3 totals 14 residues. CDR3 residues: CASSGGSGSYEQYF. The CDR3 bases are TGTGCCAGCTCCGGCGGGAGCGGTTCCTACGAGCAGTACTTC.

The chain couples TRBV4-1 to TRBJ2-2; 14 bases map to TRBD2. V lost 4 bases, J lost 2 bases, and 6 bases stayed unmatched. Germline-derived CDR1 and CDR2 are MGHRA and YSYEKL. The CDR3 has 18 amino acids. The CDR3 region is CASSREGLAGVNTGELFF. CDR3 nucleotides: TGCGCCAGCAGCCGAGAGGGACTAGCGGGGGTCAACACCGGGGAGCTGTTTTTT.

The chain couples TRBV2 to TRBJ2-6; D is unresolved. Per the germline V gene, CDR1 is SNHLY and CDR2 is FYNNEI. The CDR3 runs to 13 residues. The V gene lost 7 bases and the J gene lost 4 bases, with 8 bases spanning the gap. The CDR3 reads CASNLGGANVLTF. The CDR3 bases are TGTGCCAGCAATCTGGGGGGGGCCAACGTCCTGACTTTC.

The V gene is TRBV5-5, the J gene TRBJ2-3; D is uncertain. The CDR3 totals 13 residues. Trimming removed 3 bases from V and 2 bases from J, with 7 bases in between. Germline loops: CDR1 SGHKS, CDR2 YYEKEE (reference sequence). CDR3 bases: TGTGCCAGCAGCTCGGAGAACACAGATACGCAGTATTTT. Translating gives CASSSENTDTQYF. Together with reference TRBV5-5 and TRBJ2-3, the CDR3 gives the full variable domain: DAGVTQSPTHLIKTRGQQVTLRCSPISGHKSVSWYQQVLGQGPQFIFQYYEKEERGRGNFPDRFSARQFPNYSSELNVNALLLGDSALYLCASSSENTDTQYFGPGTRLTVL.

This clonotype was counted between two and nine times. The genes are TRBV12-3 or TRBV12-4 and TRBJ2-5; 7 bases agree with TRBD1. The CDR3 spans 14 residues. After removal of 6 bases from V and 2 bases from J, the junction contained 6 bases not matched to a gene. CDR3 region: CASSYRQGQETQYF. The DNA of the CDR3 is TGTGCCAGCAGCTATCGACAGGGACAAGAGACCCAGTACTTC.

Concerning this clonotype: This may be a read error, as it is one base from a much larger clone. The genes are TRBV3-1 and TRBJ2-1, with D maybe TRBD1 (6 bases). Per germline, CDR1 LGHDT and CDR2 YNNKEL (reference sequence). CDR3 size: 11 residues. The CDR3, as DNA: TGTGCCAGCATCCAAGACAGGGAGCAGTTCTTC. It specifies CASIQDREQFF.

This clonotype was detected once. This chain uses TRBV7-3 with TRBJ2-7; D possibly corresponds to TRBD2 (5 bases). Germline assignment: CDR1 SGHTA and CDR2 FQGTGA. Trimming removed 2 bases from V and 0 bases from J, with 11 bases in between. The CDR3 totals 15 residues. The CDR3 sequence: CASSLEVGSSYEQYF. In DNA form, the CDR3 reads TGTGCCAGCAGCTTAGAGGTGGGGAGCTCCTACGAGCAGTACTTC.

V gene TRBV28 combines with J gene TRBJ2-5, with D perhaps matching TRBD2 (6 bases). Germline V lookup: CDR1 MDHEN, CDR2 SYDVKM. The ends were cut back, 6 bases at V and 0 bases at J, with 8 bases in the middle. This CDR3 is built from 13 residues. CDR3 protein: CASRLAYQETQYF. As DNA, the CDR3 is TGTGCCAGCAGGCTAGCGTACCAAGAGACCCAGTACTTC.

CDR3 bases: TGCGCCAGCAGCCAAGTCGGGGGGTTGGAGACCCAGTACTTC. As protein: CASSQVGGLETQYF. The chain has TRBV4-1 and TRBJ2-5, with 7 bases that match TRBD2. The J segment lost 5 bases and the V segment lost 1 base, leaving 4 bases of the junction unmatched. The germline V gene encodes CDR1 MGHRA and CDR2 YSYEKL. The CDR3 length is 14 residues.

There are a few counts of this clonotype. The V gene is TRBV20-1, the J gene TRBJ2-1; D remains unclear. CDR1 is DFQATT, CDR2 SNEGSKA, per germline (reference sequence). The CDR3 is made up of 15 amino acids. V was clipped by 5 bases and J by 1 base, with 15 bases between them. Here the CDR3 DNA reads TGCAGTGCTGCTCCTCTGGAGACTTCCTACAATGAGCAGTTCTTC. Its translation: CSAAPLETSYNEQFF.

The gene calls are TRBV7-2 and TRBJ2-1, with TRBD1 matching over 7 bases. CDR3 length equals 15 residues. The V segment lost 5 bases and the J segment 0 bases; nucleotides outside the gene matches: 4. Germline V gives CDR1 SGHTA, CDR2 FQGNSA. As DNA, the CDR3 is TGTGCCAGCAGCATCAGACAGGGCTCCTACAATGAGCAGTTCTTC. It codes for CASSIRQGSYNEQFF.